The rows below give T cell receptor beta chains drawn from one sample of a study of blood T cell repertoires in COVID-19. The table came from immunoSEQ multiplex PCR; TCRdb's copy has only in-frame clones and leaves some out. The data hold approximately 150,000 clones, with 90% observed a single time. The specimen sequenced was peripheral blood. The receptors were sampled from a man aged 60 to 69 with active or convalescent COVID-19. Both conserved end residues are part of each CDR3. A D gene is named only where the DNA matches it firmly. Rows give clone size only sometimes, using once, few, many, or a class for an expanded clone.

J | length | size | V | D | DNA | CDR3
TRBJ2-5 | 15 | once | TRBV3-1/TRBV3-2 | - | TGTGCCAGCAGCCAAGCTGGCGGGGCTCAGGAGACCCAGTACTTC | CASSQAGGAQETQYF
TRBJ2-3 | 15 | - | TRBV25-1 | TRBD2 | TGTGCCAGCAGTGAGACTAGCGGGAGGACAGATACGCAGTATTTT | CASSETSGRTDTQYF
TRBJ1-2 | 15 | - | TRBV7-2 | - | TGTGCCAGCAGCTTAGAGGACGGGACTGTCTATGGCTACACCTTC | CASSLEDGTVYGYTF
TRBJ1-6 | 14 | - | TRBV6-5 | - | TGTGCCAGCACCACGGGGAGAAGAGCTTCACCCCTCCACTTT | CASTTGRRASPLHF
TRBJ2-3 | 16 | - | TRBV4-1 | TRBD2 | TGCGCCAGCAGCCACGTCGGGAGGGCCCGCACAGATACGCAGTATTTT | CASSHVGRARTDTQYF
TRBJ1-2 | 15 | - | TRBV27 | TRBD1 | TGTGCCAGCAGTTTATGGGACAGGGGGAGCTATGGCTACACCTTC | CASSLWDRGSYGYTF
TRBJ1-6 | 12 | - | TRBV5-1 | - | TGCGCCAGCAGCTTAGGGGATTCACCCCTCCACTTT | CASSLGDSPLHF
TRBJ2-7 | 16 | - | TRBV5-4 | TRBD1 | TGTGCCAGCAGTAAGCCCGGGACAGGGGGCACCTACGAGCAGTACTTC | CASSKPGTGGTYEQYF
TRBJ1-6 | 13 | - | TRBV5-1 | TRBD1 | TGCGCCAGCGGAGGGGGCGATAATTCACCCCTCCACTTT | CASGGGDNSPLHF
TRBJ2-3 | 16 | - | TRBV5-1 | - | TGCGCCAGCAGCCCCTCGGGGAGCGGGAGCACAGATACGCAGTATTTT | CASSPSGSGSTDTQYF
TRBJ1-6 | 17 | - | TRBV9 | TRBD1 | TGTGCCAGCAGCTCCCGGACAGGGGGAACCTATAATTCACCCCTCCACTTT | CASSSRTGGTYNSPLHF